This T cell receptor beta chain was sequenced during a study of cytomegalovirus exposure and HLA in healthy donors. General study results and limits: Productive status was seen about 87% or about 30% of the time for most TCR beta V segments in an earlier analysis. In a later analysis, at a false discovery rate of 0.05, roughly 17,000 TCR beta sequences were associated with HLA alleles. When analyzed later, a missense DCLRE1C variant was found to be linked to TCR beta V- and J-gene trimming.

In regard to this clone: Its antigen is as yet unknown.

Each donor was healthy, and each was a bone marrow donor. Use of 60 Vbeta and 13 Jbeta primers characterized the PCR. The method was immunoSEQ multiplex PCR; TCRdb's version includes in-frame clones alone and lacks a portion of them. The repertoire shows approximately 140,000 clones; the top ten hold approximately 1.5%. The CDR3 runs to 15 residues. CDR1 and CDR2 from the germline V gene are SGHAT and FQNNGV. The trim removed 4 bases at V and 5 bases at J, leaving 6 bases unmatched. The origin of this receptor is a woman in her thirties or forties in good health and CMV-seronegative. Sample: PBMCs. The chain uses TRBV11-2 and TRBJ2-2, with TRBD2 matching 8 bases. CDR3 DNA sequence: TGTGCCAGCAGCTATAGCGGGACTGCTACCGGGGAGCTGTTTTTT. The encoded protein is CASSYSGTATGELFF.